This T cell receptor (beta chain) originates from a study of shared clonotypes between healthy human individuals. Turning to the study itself: Sampling drew on donors who were two women and a few men aged 18 to 49.

CD45RA-negative memory and CD45RA+ naive subsets were split from the CD4+ cells. Whole-study results and caveats: Tissue TCR repertoires likely differ from these blood-only repertoires. All-four-donor shared clonotypes had higher generation probabilities than non-shared clonotypes did.

This clone was detected many times. Its antigen is not known. Additional DNA sequences in this sample encode the identical CDR3. The CDR3 has 13 amino acids. The trim removed 5 bases at V and 5 bases at J, leaving 5 bases unmatched. The germline V gene has CDR1 SGHRS and CDR2 YFSETQ. Using immunoSEQ multiplex PCR, the repertoire was profiled, and TCRdb retains in-frame clones only, with some absent. The sample has 780,000 or so clones, 72% seen once. The V and J genes are TRBV5-1 and TRBJ2-5; 8 nucleotides match TRBD1. Sequencing input: memory CD4+ T cells sorted from blood. Subset defined: CD45RA-negative fraction. The receptor's source is a woman aged 25 to 39 in good health. CDR3 residues: CASSRQGMETQYF. The CDR3 DNA reads as TGCGCCAGCAGTCGACAGGGGATGGAGACCCAGTACTTC.